The source of this T cell receptor (beta chain) is a study of blood T cell repertoires in COVID-19. About the research overall: COVID-19 samples, acute and convalescent, were from the United States, Italy and Spain.

V gave up 4 bases and J gave up 1 base; unmatched junction bases: 5. There are 17 residues in the CDR3. CDR1 is LNHDA, CDR2 SQIVND, per germline (reference sequence). Authors' data handling: Counts of nucleated cells, estimated from reference gene primer amplification, were obtained. Sequenced by immunoSEQ multiplex PCR; TCRdb stores in-frame clones only, minus some. The DNA gave D and trimming, while V, J and clone size come from that table. The sample holds some 180,000 clones, 70% to 90% seen once. This TCR was recovered from a man aged 45-65 years with COVID-19, enrolled during active disease. The V call is TRBV19, the J call TRBJ2-7, with TRBD2 matching over 15 bases. The sample comprised peripheral blood. The CDR3 loop reads CASSTGLAGGLSYEQYF. Written as DNA, the CDR3 is TGTGCCAGTAGTACTGGACTAGCGGGAGGGCTTTCCTACGAGCAGTACTTC.